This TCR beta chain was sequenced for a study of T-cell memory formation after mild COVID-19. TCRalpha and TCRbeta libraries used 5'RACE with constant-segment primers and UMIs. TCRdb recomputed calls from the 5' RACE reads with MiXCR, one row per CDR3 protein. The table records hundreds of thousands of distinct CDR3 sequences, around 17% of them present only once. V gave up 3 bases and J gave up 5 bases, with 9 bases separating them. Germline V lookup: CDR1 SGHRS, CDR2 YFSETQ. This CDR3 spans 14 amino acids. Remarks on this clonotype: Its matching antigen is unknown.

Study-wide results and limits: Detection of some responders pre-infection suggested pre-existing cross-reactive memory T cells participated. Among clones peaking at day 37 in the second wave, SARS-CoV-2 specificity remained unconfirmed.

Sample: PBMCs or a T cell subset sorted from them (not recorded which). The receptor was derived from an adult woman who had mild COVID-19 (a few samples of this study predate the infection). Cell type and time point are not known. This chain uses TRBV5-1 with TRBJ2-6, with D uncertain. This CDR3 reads CASSSANRANVLTF. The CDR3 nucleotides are TGCGCCAGCAGCTCTGCTAACCGGGCCAACGTCCTGACTTTC.